This TCR beta chain was recovered during a study of molecular identifiers for immune sequencing clone quantification. This clonotype came up a few times. The germline gives CDR1 MGHDK, CDR2 SYGVNS. Trimming pared 1 base from V and 0 bases from J, leaving 7 bases between. The CDR3 runs 15 residues. TCRdb passed the PCR reads through MiXCR, listing each CDR3 protein once. The repertoire includes about 630,000 distinct CDR3 sequences, roughly 25% of them detected once, and about 0.84% sits in the top ten. This clonotype was obtained from a human donor in good health. Some libraries in this study had Jurkat cell RNA spiked in. This chain uses TRBV25-1 with TRBJ1-3; D is uncertain. The sample consisted of naive CD8+ T cells from blood, with Jurkat cell RNA spiked in. Subset reported: FACS-sorted CD8+CD4-CCR7+CD45RA+ naive T cells. The CDR3 sequence: CASSESRVSGNTIYF. Written as DNA, the CDR3 is TGTGCCAGCAGTGAATCGAGGGTCTCTGGAAACACCATATATTTT.